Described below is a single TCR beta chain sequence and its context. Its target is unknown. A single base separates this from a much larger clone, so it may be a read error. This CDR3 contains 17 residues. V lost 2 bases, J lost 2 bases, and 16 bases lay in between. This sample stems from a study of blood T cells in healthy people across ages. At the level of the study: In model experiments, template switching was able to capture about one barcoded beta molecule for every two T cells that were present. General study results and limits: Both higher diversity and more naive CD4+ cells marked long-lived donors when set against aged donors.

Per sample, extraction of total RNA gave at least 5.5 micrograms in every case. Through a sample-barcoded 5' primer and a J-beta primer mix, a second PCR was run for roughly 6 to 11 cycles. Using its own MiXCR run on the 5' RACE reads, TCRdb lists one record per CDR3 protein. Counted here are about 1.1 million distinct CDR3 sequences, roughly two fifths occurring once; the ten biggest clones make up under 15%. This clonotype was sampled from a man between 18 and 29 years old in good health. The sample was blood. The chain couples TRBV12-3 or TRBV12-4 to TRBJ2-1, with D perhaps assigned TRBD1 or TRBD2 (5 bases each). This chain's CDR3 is CASSLTGRMEAYNEQFF. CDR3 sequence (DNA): TGTGCCAGCAGTTTAACGGGACGGATGGAAGCCTACAATGAGCAGTTCTTC.